A selection of T cell receptor beta chains follows, all from one sample in a study of blood T cells in healthy people across ages. Using its own MiXCR run on the 5' RACE reads, TCRdb lists one record per CDR3 protein. The sample shows over 1,500,000 distinct CDR3 sequences, around 50% of them seen only once. The sequencing input was blood. All receptors derive from a woman between 40 and 55 years old in good health. CDR3s include the opening cysteine and the closing phenylalanine or tryptophan. D genes are given only for firm matches. Clone size is shown for a subset of rows, as once, few, many or a class of expanded clone.

d_gene: TRBD1; abundance: few; v_gene: TRBV29-1; j_gene: TRBJ2-3; CDR3aa: CSVVDRVINTQYF; CDR3nt: TGCAGCGTTGTGGACAGGGTGATAAATACGCAGTATTTT
d_gene: -; abundance: -; v_gene: TRBV3-1; j_gene: TRBJ2-6; CDR3aa: CASSQDGVGLSHVLTF; CDR3nt: TGTGCCAGCAGCCAAGATGGCGTAGGCCTTTCACACGTCCTGACTTTC
d_gene: TRBD1; abundance: -; v_gene: TRBV9; j_gene: TRBJ1-2; CDR3aa: CASSVGKEGARGYTF; CDR3nt: TGTGCCAGCAGCGTAGGAAAGGAGGGGGCGCGAGGCTACACCTTC
d_gene: -; abundance: -; v_gene: TRBV6-5; j_gene: TRBJ2-1; CDR3aa: CASSFLANLDNEQFF; CDR3nt: TGTGCCAGCAGTTTTCTAGCGAACTTAGACAATGAGCAGTTCTTC
d_gene: TRBD1; abundance: -; v_gene: TRBV15; j_gene: TRBJ2-4; CDR3aa: CATSGGDRVKNIQYF; CDR3nt: TGTGCCACCAGCGGCGGGGACAGGGTCAAAAACATTCAGTACTTC
d_gene: TRBD2; abundance: -; v_gene: TRBV28; j_gene: TRBJ2-1; CDR3aa: CASRRRGGSYNEQFF; CDR3nt: TGTGCCAGCAGGCGTCGGGGGGGCTCCTACAATGAGCAGTTCTTC
d_gene: TRBD2; abundance: few; v_gene: TRBV2; j_gene: TRBJ2-7; CDR3aa: CASTPGLAGLQEYF; CDR3nt: TGTGCCAGCACCCCGGGACTAGCGGGACTCCAGGAGTACTTC
d_gene: TRBD1; abundance: -; v_gene: TRBV20-1; j_gene: TRBJ1-1; CDR3aa: CSARPDRANTEAFF; CDR3nt: TGCAGTGCTAGACCCGACAGGGCGAACACTGAAGCTTTCTTT
d_gene: -; abundance: few; v_gene: TRBV27; j_gene: TRBJ2-7; CDR3aa: CASSSRLELRGEQYF; CDR3nt: TGTGCCAGCAGTTCCCGACTAGAGCTAAGGGGCGAGCAGTACTTC
d_gene: -; abundance: -; v_gene: TRBV21-1; j_gene: TRBJ1-2; CDR3aa: CASSKKGQGEYSRFYGYTF; CDR3nt: TGTGCCAGCAGCAAAAAGGGACAGGGGGAATATTCTCGTTTCTATGGCTACACCTTC
d_gene: TRBD1; abundance: few; v_gene: TRBV28; j_gene: TRBJ1-2; CDR3aa: CASSSGQGALSGYTF; CDR3nt: TGTGCCAGCAGTTCGGGACAGGGTGCCCTTAGTGGCTACACCTTC